Described below is a single T cell receptor (beta chain) sequence and its context. The data belong to a study of identical twins. Donors uniformly comprised healthy Caucasians. MiXCR was run by TCRdb on the 5' RACE reads, yielding one entry per CDR3 protein. The data contain approximately 190,000 distinct CDR3 sequences, approximately 16% of them singletons. V shed 1 base and J shed 3 bases, with 16 bases lying between them. This CDR3 comprises 16 residues. Germline CDR1 is SGHRS and CDR2 is YFSETQ. These same data were also listed under a study on T cells expressing NK-cell markers. That work adds: According to the study, TCR beta repertoires originated from sorted CD3+CD56+NKG2C+, CD3+CD56+NKG2C- and CD3+CD56-NKG2C+ T cells. A handful of donors showed these clonotypes also leading the CD3+CD56-NKG2C+ fraction.

Sequencing input: CD8+ T cells sorted from blood. The TCR was taken from a woman younger than 30 in good health. The chain employs TRBV5-1 and TRBJ2-5, with a weak D call TRBD1 (7 bases). Here the CDR3 DNA reads TGCGCCAGCAGCTTGCAGGGGGGAGTGGCTAAAGAGACCCAGTACTTC. Translating it yields CASSLQGGVAKETQYF.